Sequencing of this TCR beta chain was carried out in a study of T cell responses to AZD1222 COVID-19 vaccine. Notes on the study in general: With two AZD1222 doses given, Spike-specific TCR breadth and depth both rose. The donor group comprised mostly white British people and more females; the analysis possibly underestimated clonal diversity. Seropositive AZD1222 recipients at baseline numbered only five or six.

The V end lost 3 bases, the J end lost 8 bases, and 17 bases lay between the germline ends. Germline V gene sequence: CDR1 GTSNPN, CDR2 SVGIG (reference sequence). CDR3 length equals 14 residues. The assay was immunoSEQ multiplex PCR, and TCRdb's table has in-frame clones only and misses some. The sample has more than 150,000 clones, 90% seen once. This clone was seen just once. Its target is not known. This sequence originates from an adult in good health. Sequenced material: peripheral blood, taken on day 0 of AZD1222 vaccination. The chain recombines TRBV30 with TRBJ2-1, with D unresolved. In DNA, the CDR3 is TGTGCCTGGAGGGGTCCCCGAAAAGCAGATGAGCAGTTCTTC. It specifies CAWRGPRKADEQFF.